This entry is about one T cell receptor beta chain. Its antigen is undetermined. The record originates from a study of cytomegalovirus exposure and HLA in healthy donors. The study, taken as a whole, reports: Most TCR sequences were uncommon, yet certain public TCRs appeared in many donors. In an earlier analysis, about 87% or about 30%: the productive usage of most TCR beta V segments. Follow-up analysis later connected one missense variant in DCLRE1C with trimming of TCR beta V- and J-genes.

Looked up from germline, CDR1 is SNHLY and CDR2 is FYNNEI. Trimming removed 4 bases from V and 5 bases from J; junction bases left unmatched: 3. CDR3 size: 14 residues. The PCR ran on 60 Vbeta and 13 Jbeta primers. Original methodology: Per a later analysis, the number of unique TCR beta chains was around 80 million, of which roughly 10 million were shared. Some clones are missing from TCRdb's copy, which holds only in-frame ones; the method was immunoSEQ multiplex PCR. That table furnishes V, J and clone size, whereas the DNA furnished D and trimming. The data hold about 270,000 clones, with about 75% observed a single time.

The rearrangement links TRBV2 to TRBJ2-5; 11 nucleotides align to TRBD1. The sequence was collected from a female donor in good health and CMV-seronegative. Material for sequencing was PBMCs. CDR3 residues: CASSGRDRGETQYF. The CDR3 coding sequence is TGTGCCAGCAGTGGCCGGGACAGGGGGGAGACCCAGTACTTC.